The 28 T cell receptor beta chains in this list originate from one sample, sequenced in a study of blood T cell repertoires in COVID-19. Sequencing used immunoSEQ multiplex PCR; TCRdb keeps in-frame clones, though not all of them. The sample holds 300,000 to 450,000 clones, approximately 87% seen once. The sample comprised peripheral blood. The origin of the receptors is a woman in her twenties or thirties with COVID-19, enrolled during active disease.

The V and J genes are TRBV27 and TRBJ1-2, with D maybe TRBD1 (6 bases). This CDR3 comprises 13 residues. Germline V gene lookup returns CDR1 MNHEY and CDR2 SMNVEV (reference sequence). Trimming removed 5 bases from V and 6 bases from J, with 13 bases in between. The CDR3 DNA follows: TGTGCCAGCAGTCAGACAGGCCGTGATGGCTACACCTTC. It translates to CASSQTGRDGYTF.

The rearrangement links TRBV9 to TRBJ2-7, with D tentatively TRBD2 (6 bases). The V and J ends lost 1 base and 7 bases respectively, with 15 bases between them. Germline CDR1 is SGDLS and CDR2 is YYNGEE. The CDR3 is made up of 14 amino acids. CDR3 coding DNA: TGTGCCAGCAGCGTACTCGGTTCCGGGGGTGAGCAGTACTTC. Amino acid sequence: CASSVLGSGGEQYF. The complete variable domain, with remaining parts taken from reference TRBV9 and TRBJ2-7, reads DSGVTQTPKHLITATGQRVTLRCSPRSGDLSVYWYQQSLDQGLQFLIQYYNGEERAKGNILERFSAQQFPDLHSELNLSSLELGDSALYFCASSVLGSGGEQYFGPGTRLTVT.

In its sample, this clone was seen many times. The rearrangement uses TRBV7-2 and TRBJ2-3; D unresolved. CDR1 SGHTA and CDR2 FQGNSA come from the germline V gene. The CDR3 covers 16 residues. Trimming stripped 5 bases from V and 3 bases from J, with 18 bases between. This CDR3 reads CASSAGSGARTDTQYF. The DNA of the CDR3 is TGTGCCAGCAGCGCAGGTTCCGGCGCTCGGACAGATACGCAGTATTTT.

A note on this clone: Other DNA sequences within the sample encode an identical CDR3. The chain carries TRBV19 and TRBJ2-1, with 14 bases that match TRBD2. Germline values: CDR1 LNHDA, CDR2 SQIVND (reference sequence). The trim removed 6 bases at V and 9 bases at J, leaving 7 bases unmatched. The CDR3 spans 15 residues. The CDR3 DNA follows: TGTGCCAGTAGCCCGGGACTAGCGGGAGTGGGTGAGCAGTTCTTC. Residues: CASSPGLAGVGEQFF.

The chain joins TRBV28 to TRBJ2-4; maybe TRBD1 (7 bases). The CDR3 has 16 amino acids. CDR1 is MDHEN, CDR2 SYDVKM, per germline. V was shortened by 5 bases and J by 1 base, with 15 bases between the two germline ends. The DNA of the CDR3 is TGTGCCAGCAGTCCCCAGGGGGGAGGTGCCAAAAACATTCAGTACTTC. Translated: CASSPQGGGAKNIQYF.

This chain links TRBV2 with TRBJ1-5; possible D gene TRBD1, 5 bases. The CDR3 consists of 15 residues. Germline CDR1 reads SNHLY; CDR2 reads FYNNEI. V was clipped by 1 base and J by 4 bases, with 11 bases between them. CDR3 sequence reads: CASSEGQTQNQPQHF. The CDR3 coding sequence is TGTGCCAGCAGTGAAGGACAGACTCAGAATCAGCCCCAGCATTTT.

The chain recombines TRBV28 with TRBJ2-4, with a weak D call TRBD1 (5 bases). V was cut by 6 bases and J by 9 bases, with 18 bases left in between. The CDR3 extends over 14 amino acids. The germline V gene encodes CDR1 MDHEN and CDR2 SYDVKM. CDR3 sequence reads: CASSERPGYSIQYF. Here the CDR3 DNA reads TGTGCCAGCAGCGAGAGGCCAGGGTATAGCATTCAGTACTTC.

The J gene is TRBJ1-1, the V gene TRBV29-1, with D unresolved. V dropped 7 bases and J dropped 3 bases, with 15 bases sitting between them. The CDR3 is 13 residues long. Looked up from germline, CDR1 is SQVTM and CDR2 is ANQGSEA. CDR3 amino acids: CSASRWLDTEAFF. The CDR3 DNA reads as TGCAGCGCCTCGAGGTGGTTAGACACTGAAGCTTTCTTT.

V gene TRBV2 combines with J gene TRBJ2-3; D is possibly TRBD2 (5 bases). V gave up 2 bases and J gave up 5 bases, with 11 bases separating them. Germline CDR1 SNHLY, CDR2 FYNNEI. The CDR3 sequence is 14 residues long. In nucleotides, the CDR3 is TGTGCCAGCAGTGAAAATCGGGGTGGAGATACGCAGTATTTT. Translating it yields CASSENRGGDTQYF.

The genes are TRBV19 and TRBJ2-3; TRBD1 matches at 9 bases. V dropped 1 base and J dropped 6; count of bases not matched to a gene: 5. This CDR3 is 15 amino acids long. From germline, CDR1 is LNHDA and CDR2 SQIVND (reference sequence). CDR3 DNA sequence: TGTGCCAGTAGTATAGGCCGGACAGGGGCCGATACGCAGTATTTT. It encodes CASSIGRTGADTQYF.

This clone appeared a single time. This rearrangement joins TRBV7-2 to TRBJ1-2, with TRBD1 matching over 8 bases. V trimming: 5 bases; J trimming: 4 bases; junction bases outside the gene matches: 6. The CDR3 runs 14 residues. The germline gives CDR1 SGHTA, CDR2 FQGNSA. The CDR3 sequence: CASSAGGAFYGYTF. The CDR3 bases are TGTGCCAGCAGCGCAGGGGGCGCCTTCTATGGCTACACCTTC. The whole variable domain, remainder taken from reference TRBV7-2 and TRBJ1-2, is GAGVSQSPSNKVTEKGKDVELRCDPISGHTALYWYRQSLGQGLEFLIYFQGNSAPDKSGLPSDRFSAERTGGSVSTLTIQRTQQEDSAVYLCASSAGGAFYGYTFGSGTRLTVV.

The chain uses TRBV19 and TRBJ2-5; possibly TRBD2 for D (6 bases). This CDR3 has 18 amino acids. V was shortened by 1 base and J by 7 bases, with 25 bases between the two germline ends. Germline CDR1 and CDR2: LNHDA and SQIVND (reference sequence). The CDR3, as DNA: TGTGCCAGTAGTATAGGTGGTGGTGAGGTAGCGGCCTTGGGGACCCAGTACTTC. Protein: CASSIGGGEVAALGTQYF.

The chain employs TRBV7-9 and TRBJ2-1, with 9 bases matching TRBD2. In germline, CDR1 is SEHNR, CDR2 FQNEAQ (reference sequence). The J segment lost 8 bases and the V segment lost 3 bases, leaving 8 bases of the junction unmatched. This CDR3 comprises 15 residues. The CDR3 DNA sequence: TGTGCCAGCAGCTTTTCCAGCGGGAGGAGCGATGAGCAGTTCTTC. Translated: CASSFSSGRSDEQFF. Together with reference TRBV7-9 and TRBJ2-1, the CDR3 gives the full variable domain: DTGVSQNPRHKITKRGQNVTFRCDPISEHNRLYWYRQTLGQGPEFLTYFQNEAQLEKSRLLSDRFSAERPKGSFSTLEIQRTEQGDSAMYLCASSFSSGRSDEQFFGPGTRLTVL.

The V call is TRBV5-6, the J call TRBJ2-1, with 7 nucleotides matching TRBD2. V lost 2 bases to trimming and J lost 5 bases; unmatched junction nucleotides: 4. The CDR3 has 14 amino acids. CDR1 is SGHDT and CDR2 is YYEEEE in the germline V gene. The chain's CDR3 is CASSFSGPHNEQFF. The CDR3 nucleotides are TGTGCCAGCAGCTTTAGCGGGCCACACAATGAGCAGTTCTTC.

This chain uses TRBV28 with TRBJ2-3, with 14 nucleotides matching TRBD2. J lost 1 base, V lost 4 bases, and 1 base had no gene match. Germline V CDR1 and CDR2: MDHEN, SYDVKM. The CDR3 totals 16 residues. CDR3 nucleotide sequence: TGTGCCAGCAGTTCGGGACTAGCGGGAGGCACAGATACGCAGTATTTT. This codes for CASSSGLAGGTDTQYF.

This chain connects TRBV5-4 to TRBJ2-7; D is perhaps TRBD1 (5 bases). The V end lost 0 bases, the J end lost 2 bases, and 9 bases lay between the germline ends. This CDR3 contains 14 residues. Germline CDR1 and CDR2: SGHNT and YYREEE (reference sequence). CDR3: CASSLVGVTYEQYF. The CDR3 coding sequence is TGTGCCAGCAGCTTGGTAGGGGTTACCTACGAGCAGTACTTC.

This clone was observed a single time. J is TRBJ1-3 and V is TRBV5-4, with D tentatively TRBD1 (6 bases). CDR1 and CDR2 (germline): SGHNT, YYREEE (reference sequence). The CDR3 is made up of 14 amino acids. V was cut by 3 bases and J by 0 bases, with 7 bases left in between. The CDR3 DNA reads as TGTGCCAGCAGCTCGGACAGCTCTGGAAACACCATATATTTT. Translated, it gives CASSSDSSGNTIYF.

The rearrangement links TRBV6-5 to TRBJ1-5, with 8 positions matching TRBD1. The germline CDR1 and CDR2 sequences are MNHEY and SVGAGI. The length of the CDR3 is 14 residues. J was trimmed by 7 bases and V by 2 bases; bases with no gene match: 4. CDR3 amino acids: CASSYVRGRQPQHF. The CDR3 nucleotides are TGTGCCAGCAGTTACGTCAGGGGGCGGCAGCCCCAGCATTTT.

This sequence joins TRBV2 and TRBJ2-3, with D possibly being TRBD2 (6 bases). V lost 4 bases, J lost 2 bases, and 10 bases lay in between. This CDR3 has 14 residues. Germline lookup yields CDR1 SNHLY and CDR2 FYNNEI. Here the CDR3 reads CASSGWGLTDTQYF. In DNA, the CDR3 is TGTGCCAGCAGTGGTTGGGGACTCACAGATACGCAGTATTTT.

The J gene is TRBJ2-7, the V gene TRBV5-4, with TRBD2 identical over 7 bases. V dropped 4 bases and J dropped 7; count of bases not matched to a gene: 14. This CDR3 contains 15 residues. Germline CDR1 reads SGHNT; CDR2 reads YYREEE (reference sequence). The CDR3 DNA reads as TGTGCCAGCAGCCCTTGGAGGGAGGGCACTGGGGAGCAGTACTTC. Its protein product is CASSPWREGTGEQYF.

The chain couples TRBV4-1 to TRBJ2-7; 7 nucleotides line up with TRBD2. There are 16 residues in the CDR3. CDR1 is MGHRA and CDR2 is YSYEKL in the germline V gene. V lost 1 base and J lost 3; bases outside the gene matches: 9. CDR3 coding DNA: TGCGCCAGCAGCCAAGCGGGTGGTGAGCGGGACTACGAGCAGTACTTC. It codes for CASSQAGGERDYEQYF.

The table lists this clone with a few counts. CDR3 in DNA: TGTGCCAGCAGCCCCCCGTATCGGGCGGGGAACACTGAAGCTTTCTTT. Translated: CASSPPYRAGNTEAFF. The J gene is TRBJ1-1, the V gene TRBV9, with D unresolved. Trimming removed 4 bases at V and 1 base at J, with 17 bases between. This CDR3 contains 16 residues. Germline V CDR1 and CDR2: SGDLS, YYNGEE.

V gene TRBV19 combines with J gene TRBJ2-3; TRBD1 agrees at 12 bases. CDR1 LNHDA and CDR2 SQIVND come from the germline V gene (reference sequence). CDR3 length equals 18 residues. Losses at the gene ends were 6 bases for V and 7 bases for J; bases not matched to a gene: 17. The DNA of the CDR3 is TGTGCCAGTAGCCTTGATTCTACGGGACAGGGGGCTTTCAATACGCAGTATTTT. This codes for CASSLDSTGQGAFNTQYF.

V usage is TRBV30 and J usage is TRBJ2-3, with TRBD1 as a possible D gene (6 bases). The germline V gene has CDR1 GTSNPN and CDR2 SVGIG (reference sequence). Trimming stripped 2 bases from V and 0 bases from J, with 9 bases between. The CDR3 extends over 14 amino acids. The CDR3 nucleotides read TGTGCCTGGAGTAAGGGGGTGAGCACAGATACGCAGTATTTT. Translated, it gives CAWSKGVSTDTQYF.

The chain employs TRBV2 and TRBJ2-7; 7 bases line up with TRBD2. J lost 7 bases, V lost 6 bases, and 9 bases had no gene match. Germline V gene data show CDR1 as SNHLY and CDR2 as FYNNEI. This CDR3 region has 13 residues. The CDR3 here is CASRRLAFSEQYF. In DNA, the CDR3 is TGTGCCAGCAGGAGACTAGCTTTTTCGGAGCAGTACTTC.

The CDR3 is CASRGQGLAGGPVDTQYF. For the CDR3, the DNA is TGTGCCAGCAGGGGACAGGGGCTAGCGGGAGGGCCAGTAGATACGCAGTATTTT. The V and J genes are TRBV6-4 and TRBJ2-3; 12 nucleotides match TRBD2. The germline V gene has CDR1 MRHNA and CDR2 SNTAGT. The CDR3 totals 18 residues. J lost 5 bases, V lost 6 bases, and 15 bases had no gene match.

The V and J genes are TRBV7-8 and TRBJ2-5; tentatively, D is TRBD2 (6 bases). The V gene's germline CDR1 is SGHVS and CDR2 FQNEAQ. The CDR3 sequence is 16 residues long. V lost 1 base to trimming and J lost 2 bases, with 14 bases between them. The CDR3 region is CASSLVEGDGQETQYF. The DNA for the CDR3 is TGTGCCAGCAGCTTAGTGGAGGGAGATGGTCAAGAGACCCAGTACTTC. The entire variable domain, with the rest obtained from reference TRBV7-8 and TRBJ2-5, is as follows: GAGVSQSPRYKVAKRGQDVALRCDPISGHVSLFWYQQALGQGPEFLTYFQNEAQLDKSGLPSDRFFAERPEGSVSTLKIQRTQQEDSAVYLCASSLVEGDGQETQYFGPGTRLLVL.

This clone was seen once. The V call is TRBV24-1, the J call TRBJ2-2, with TRBD2 matching over 11 bases. The CDR3 is 18 residues long. Per the germline V gene, CDR1 is KGHDR and CDR2 is SFDVKD. V was pared by 3 bases and J by 2 bases, with 7 bases of the junction left unmatched. CDR3 nucleotide sequence: TGTGCCACCAGTGATGCCCCCGGGACTAGCGGAAACACCGGGGAGCTGTTTTTT. This sequence encodes CATSDAPGTSGNTGELFF.